This T cell receptor (beta chain) was retrieved from a study of identical twins. Notes on the study in general: Alpha sequences out of frame and shared by twins had excess low generation probability. Beta clonotypes that were abundant in cord blood contained fewer insertions, a pattern absent from memory repertoires. Models, which agreed with sharing between unrelated individuals, nonetheless underestimated the out-of-frame TCR alpha sharing seen in monozygotic twins.

In TCRdb, the 5' RACE reads were re-called with MiXCR into one record per CDR3 protein. Found here are about 690,000 distinct CDR3 sequences, over 5% of them singletons; the top ten hold around 2%. This clonotype was counted many times. Antigen specificity is unknown. CDR1 and CDR2 (germline): MDHEN, SYDVKM. The CDR3 runs to 16 residues. V lost 5 bases to trimming and J lost 6 bases; unmatched junction nucleotides: 12. This chain connects TRBV28 to TRBJ2-1; 8 nucleotides agree with TRBD1. The receptor's source is a man between 18 and 35 years old in good health. The specimen was naive T cells sorted from blood. The CDR3 nucleotides are TGTGCCAGCAGTCCCGCAGGGGGCGTCGACACCAATGAGCAGTTCTTC. Amino acid sequence: CASSPAGGVDTNEQFF.